This T cell receptor (beta chain) was obtained from a study of regulatory T cells in long-lasting Graves disease. Study overall: Patients with new Graves' disease had used antithyroid drugs below 3 months.

This CDR3 is 15 amino acids long. The germline CDR1 and CDR2 sequences are LGHNA and YNFKEQ. The trim removed 1 base at V and 9 bases at J, leaving 5 bases unmatched. Arm-PCR of CDR3 regions and iRepertoire HTBI primers were the basis on which TCR beta libraries were built. Original methodology: In the combined samples, under 80 TRBV and some 15 TRBJ segments were identified. TCRdb ran MiXCR on the multiplex PCR reads and lists one entry per CDR3 protein. TCRdb assigned the V and J calls; the authors' analysis was not used. The data show about 420,000 distinct CDR3 sequences, about a sixth seen once. Stated time point: newly diagnosed GD, antithyroid drugs for less than 3 months. Construction of the TCR library relied on RNA isolated from PBMCs. Patients were from an endocrinology department in Xi'an, China. These records were also assigned to another study, of T cells in Graves' hyperthyroidism and ophthalmopathy. That source notes: The TCR CDR3 was amplified in a first-round RT-PCR using the HTBI primer set.

The material sequenced was peripheral blood mononuclear cells (PBMCs), taken at new diagnosis, from a patient treated with antithyroid drugs. The clonotype originates from a woman in her late teens or twenties with Graves disease. The V call is TRBV4-2, the J call TRBJ2-1; 11 nucleotides agree with TRBD2. Written as DNA, the CDR3 is TGTGCCAGCAGCCAAGTAGCGGGAGGGCAGCGTGAGCAGTTCTTC. Amino acid sequence: CASSQVAGGQREQFF.